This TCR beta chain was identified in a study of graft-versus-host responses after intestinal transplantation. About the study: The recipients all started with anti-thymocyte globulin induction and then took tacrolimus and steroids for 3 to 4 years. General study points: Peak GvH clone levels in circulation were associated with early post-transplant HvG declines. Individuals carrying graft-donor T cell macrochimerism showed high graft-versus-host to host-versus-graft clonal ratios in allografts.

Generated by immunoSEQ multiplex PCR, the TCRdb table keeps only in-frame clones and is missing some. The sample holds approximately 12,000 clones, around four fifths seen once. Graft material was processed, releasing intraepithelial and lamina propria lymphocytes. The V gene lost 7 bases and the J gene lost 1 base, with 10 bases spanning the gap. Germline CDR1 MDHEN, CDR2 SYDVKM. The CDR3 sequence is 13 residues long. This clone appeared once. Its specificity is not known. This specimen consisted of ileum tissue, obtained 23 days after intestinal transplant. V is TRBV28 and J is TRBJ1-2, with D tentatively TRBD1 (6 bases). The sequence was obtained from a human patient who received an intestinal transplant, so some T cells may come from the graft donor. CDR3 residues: CASTHRVNYGYTF. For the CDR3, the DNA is TGTGCCAGCACTCACAGGGTTAACTATGGCTACACCTTC.